This T cell receptor beta chain was documented in a study of T cell repertoires in cytomegalovirus infection. As for the study in general: Matching HLA type, along with CMV infection, was indicated by public TCR beta signatures.

V lost 5 bases, J lost 0 bases, and 3 bases stayed unmatched. Looked up from germline, CDR1 is SGHTA and CDR2 is FQGNSA. The CDR3 extends over 15 amino acids. TCRdb reanalysed the reads using MiXCR and keeps one entry per CDR3 protein. The sample holds 55,000 to 85,000 distinct CDR3 sequences, 20% to 25% seen once. This clonotype occurred a few times. Its antigen is undetermined. The V call is TRBV7-2, the J call TRBJ2-1, with TRBD2 matching 8 bases. The sample here was CD8+ T cells from cultured PBMCs, taken from culture after CMV antigen stimulation. The receptor's source is a human donor in good health (CMV status not recorded). Some clones in this sample may be carry-over from other donors' samples. CDR3 DNA: TGTGCCAGCAGCCGGGGGGGGAGCTCCTACAATGAGCAGTTCTTC. This gives the protein CASSRGGSSYNEQFF. Combining the CDR3 with reference TRBV7-2 and TRBJ2-1 gives the whole variable domain GAGVSQSPSNKVTEKGKDVELRCDPISGHTALYWYRQSLGQGLEFLIYFQGNSAPDKSGLPSDRFSAERTGGSVSTLTIQRTQQEDSAVYLCASSRGGSSYNEQFFGPGTRLTVL.